The rows below give T cell receptor beta chains drawn from one sample of a study of T cell changes during pregnancy in multiple sclerosis. Some clones are missing from TCRdb's copy, which holds only in-frame ones; the method was immunoSEQ multiplex PCR. The data hold approximately 30,000 clones, with roughly 91% observed a single time. Sequencing was performed on CD4+ T cells from peripheral blood mononuclear cells, taken after pregnancy. Every receptor here comes from a female donor with multiple sclerosis, enrolled in a pregnancy study. Each CDR3 is given without its conserved first and last residue.

cdr3_length	v_call	cdr3_aa
13	TRBV11-2	ASSSPGTKDNEQF
13	TRBV6-6	ASNDRPGGVPIYT
11	TRBV18	ASSNRVDTEAF
13	TRBV6-5	ASSSDGTVNSPLH
12	TRBV4-3	ASSQESLGAEAF
13	TRBV2	ASRDLVGQPYEQY
13	TRBV9	ASSAGTISTDTQY
12	TRBV6-5	ASRGREDTGELF
13	TRBV7-9	ASSQRVGTQETQY
10	TRBV6-1	ASSLTGYGYT